This passage covers 32 T cell receptor beta chains from one sample sequenced in a study of blood T cell repertoires in COVID-19. The repertoire was sequenced with immunoSEQ multiplex PCR; TCRdb's copy has only in-frame clones and lacks some. The repertoire holds over 300,000 clones, around 89% seen once, with more than 0.85% in the top ten. Material for sequencing was PBMCs or T cells enriched from blood (not recorded which). The receptors here all came from a woman aged 25-40 years with acute COVID-19.

This clone occurred a few times. This chain joins TRBV7-2 and TRBJ1-2; TRBD1 aligns across 8 bases. J was trimmed by 4 bases and V by 5 bases; bases with no gene match: 6. Germline V CDR1 and CDR2: SGHTA, FQGNSA. CDR3 length equals 14 residues. The CDR3 sequence is CASSVGTGLYGYTF. DNA for the CDR3: TGTGCCAGCAGCGTCGGGACAGGCCTCTATGGCTACACCTTC. The variable domain in full, with the rest retrieved from reference TRBV7-2 and TRBJ1-2, is GAGVSQSPSNKVTEKGKDVELRCDPISGHTALYWYRQSLGQGLEFLIYFQGNSAPDKSGLPSDRFSAERTGGSVSTLTIQRTQQEDSAVYLCASSVGTGLYGYTFGSGTRLTVV.

The rearrangement links TRBV19 to TRBJ1-5; 8 bases align to TRBD1. This CDR3 is built from 15 residues. Germline V gene data show CDR1 as LNHDA and CDR2 as SQIVND (reference sequence). V trimming: 4 bases; J trimming: 9 bases; junction bases outside the gene matches: 11. The CDR3 reads CASSTRQGLTRPQHF. The DNA of the CDR3 is TGTGCCAGTAGTACAAGACAGGGGCTAACTCGGCCCCAGCATTTT.

This clone was picked up one time. CDR3 sequence reads: CASSLGAGWTGELFF. The CDR3 region has the DNA TGTGCCAGCAGCTTAGGAGCGGGGTGGACCGGGGAGCTGTTTTTT. The chain couples TRBV7-8 to TRBJ2-2, with TRBD2 matching 7 bases. There are 15 residues in the CDR3. CDR1 and CDR2 from the germline V gene are SGHVS and FQNEAQ. Trimming cost V 1 base and J 5 bases; bases outside gene matches: 4.

The V and J genes are TRBV9 and TRBJ2-1; no reliable D call. The CDR3 runs 13 residues. CDR1 is SGDLS and CDR2 is YYNGEE in the germline V gene. Deletions cut 3 bases from V and 8 bases from J, with 12 bases between. The CDR3 region is CASSASQNDEQFF. Written as DNA, the CDR3 is TGTGCCAGCAGCGCCTCCCAGAACGATGAGCAGTTCTTC.

The chain employs TRBV30 and TRBJ1-3; 8 bases are shared with TRBD1. This CDR3 spans 14 amino acids. V was clipped by 3 bases and J by 2 bases; unmatched bases: 3. The V gene's germline CDR1 is GTSNPN and CDR2 SVGIG (reference sequence). This chain's CDR3 is CAWRSTGAGNTIYF. The CDR3 coding sequence is TGTGCCTGGAGGTCGACAGGGGCTGGAAACACCATATATTTT.

The chain joins TRBV7-2 to TRBJ2-1; a weak D match, TRBD1 (6 bases). Trimming removed 6 bases at V and 7 bases at J, with 13 bases between. CDR1 and CDR2 (germline): SGHTA, FQGNSA. This CDR3 comprises 13 residues. This CDR3 is CASSFDRLNEQFF. The CDR3, as DNA: TGTGCCAGCAGTTTTGACAGGTTGAATGAGCAGTTCTTC.

In this sample, this clone turned up once. The chain carries TRBV2 and TRBJ2-1; 11 bases map to TRBD2. This CDR3 has 13 amino acids. V trimming: 7 bases; J trimming: 6 bases; junction bases outside the gene matches: 2. Germline V lookup: CDR1 SNHLY, CDR2 FYNNEI. CDR3 protein: CASTSGGLNEQFF. CDR3 nucleotide sequence: TGTGCCAGCACTAGCGGGGGGCTCAATGAGCAGTTCTTC.

This sequence joins TRBV29-1 and TRBJ1-1; no firm D call. Between the trimmed V and J ends, which lost 4 bases and 0 bases, there was a span of 12 bases. The CDR3 is 14 residues long. From germline, CDR1 is SQVTM and CDR2 ANQGSEA. The CDR3, as DNA: TGCAGCGTTGCCGGAGGACGGATGAACACTGAAGCTTTCTTT. It yields the protein CSVAGGRMNTEAFF. Full variable domain (remainder filled in from reference TRBV29-1 and TRBJ1-1): SAVISQKPSRDICQRGTSLTIQCQVDSQVTMMFWYRQQPGQSLTLIATANQGSEATYESGFVIDKFPISRPNLTFSTLTVSNMSPEDSSIYLCSVAGGRMNTEAFFGQGTRLTVV.

The chain employs TRBV7-9 and TRBJ1-3; the D gene is possibly TRBD1 (6 bases). V shed 0 bases and J shed 0 bases, with 12 bases lying between them. Germline CDR1 is SEHNR and CDR2 is FQNEAQ (reference sequence). The CDR3 contains 17 residues. The CDR3 coding sequence is TGTGCCAGCAGCTTAGCATATCTACAGGGCTCTGGAAACACCATATATTTT. Protein product: CASSLAYLQGSGNTIYF.

The J gene is TRBJ1-1, the V gene TRBV29-1; D is undetermined. From germline, CDR1 is SQVTM and CDR2 ANQGSEA. CDR3 length equals 14 residues. V was pared by 7 bases and J by 0 bases, with 15 bases between. The CDR3 protein is CSGLRGSMNTEAFF. CDR3 nucleotide sequence: TGCAGCGGTCTACGGGGAAGCATGAACACTGAAGCTTTCTTT.

This clone was detected only a few times. V usage is TRBV10-3 and J usage is TRBJ2-5, with 12 bases that match TRBD2. The CDR3 spans 14 residues. Germline CDR1 reads ENHRY; CDR2 reads SYGVKD. The trim removed 11 bases at V and 5 bases at J, leaving 9 bases unmatched. The CDR3: CAVASGGAGETQYF. The CDR3, as DNA: TGTGCCGTAGCTAGCGGGGGGGCTGGGGAGACCCAGTACTTC.

The chain couples TRBV18 to TRBJ2-7; D gene unclear. Germline CDR1 reads KGHSH; CDR2 reads LQKENI. Trimming removed 4 bases from V and 2 bases from J, with 6 bases in between. The CDR3 has 12 residues. CDR3 loop: CASSHYPYEQYF. DNA of the CDR3: TGTGCCAGCTCACACTACCCCTACGAGCAGTACTTC.

The rearrangement uses TRBV4-1 and TRBJ1-3; D perhaps matches TRBD1 (5 bases). V was cut by 1 base and J by 4 bases, with 11 bases left in between. This CDR3 region has 15 residues. Germline V CDR1 and CDR2: MGHRA, YSYEKL. The CDR3 bases are TGCGCCAGCAGCCAAGTGTGGGGGGAAGGAAACACCATATATTTT. It specifies CASSQVWGEGNTIYF.

The chain is built from TRBV4-3 and TRBJ2-1; possible D gene TRBD2, 9 bases. Per the germline V gene, CDR1 is LGHNA and CDR2 is YSLEER. This CDR3 comprises 17 residues. V was clipped by 0 bases and J by 6 bases, with 18 bases between them. The CDR3 DNA reads TGCGCCAGCAGCCAAGACAGGGGGCGGGGGGGCCGCAATGAGCAGTTCTTC. Translated: CASSQDRGRGGRNEQFF.

This chain joins TRBV24-1 and TRBJ1-1, with unresolved D. Trimming left V 5 bases short and J 7 bases short, with 13 bases between. CDR1 and CDR2 (germline): KGHDR, SFDVKD. This CDR3 spans 13 amino acids. As DNA, the CDR3 is TGTGCCACCAGTGCGTCGGGGAATATTGAAGCTTTCTTT. Protein product: CATSASGNIEAFF.

This chain links TRBV18 with TRBJ1-6; no reliable D call. The germline gives CDR1 KGHSH, CDR2 LQKENI. Trimming took 3 bases from V and 12 from J, leaving 9 bases between them. This CDR3 has 12 residues. The CDR3 protein is CASSPLIEPLHF. The CDR3 DNA follows: TGTGCCAGCTCACCCTTGATAGAACCCCTCCACTTT.

The chain uses TRBV27 and TRBJ2-6; 12 bases match TRBD1. This CDR3 has 18 amino acids. V was pared by 6 bases and J by 4 bases, with 10 bases of the junction left unmatched. Germline CDR1 reads MNHEY; CDR2 reads SMNVEV (reference sequence). The CDR3 sequence: CASSQRGQGALGANVLTF. Here the CDR3 DNA reads TGTGCCAGCAGCCAACGGGGACAGGGGGCGCTGGGGGCCAACGTCCTGACTTTC. Looking up the rest from reference TRBV27 and TRBJ2-6 gives the full variable domain: EAQVTQNPRYLITVTGKKLTVTCSQNMNHEYMSWYRQDPGLGLRQIYYSMNVEVTDKGDVPEGYKVSRKEKRNFPLILESPSPNQTSLYFCASSQRGQGALGANVLTFGAGSRLTVL.

V gene TRBV3-1 (or the pseudogene TRBV3-2) combines with J gene TRBJ1-1; the D gene is possibly TRBD1 (5 bases). V lost 2 bases to trimming and J lost 0 bases, with 7 bases between them. The length of the CDR3 is 14 residues. From germline, CDR1 is LGHDT and CDR2 YNNKEL (reference sequence). The DNA of the CDR3 is TGTGCCAGCAGCCAACCAGGGATGAACACTGAAGCTTTCTTT. Amino acid sequence: CASSQPGMNTEAFF.

A few counts support this clone. V gene TRBV11-1 combines with J gene TRBJ1-1; D unclear. V gave up 3 bases and J gave up 0 bases, with 5 bases separating them. Germline loops: CDR1 SGHAT, CDR2 FQDESV (reference sequence). This CDR3 is 13 amino acids long. In nucleotides, the CDR3 is TGTGCCAGCAGCTTCTATCTGAACACTGAAGCTTTCTTT. Its translation is CASSFYLNTEAFF. The full variable domain, with the rest looked up from reference TRBV11-1 and TRBJ1-1, is EAEVAQSPRYKITEKSQAVAFWCDPISGHATLYWYRQILGQGPELLVQFQDESVVDDSQLPKDRFSAERLKGVDSTLKIQPAELGDSAMYLCASSFYLNTEAFFGQGTRLTVV.

V and J are TRBV7-3 and TRBJ2-3; 9 bases are shared with TRBD2. CDR3 length: 14 amino acids. Germline loops: CDR1 SGHTA, CDR2 FQGTGA. The ends lost 5 bases at V and 7 bases at J; junction bases unmatched: 7. The CDR3 DNA is TGTGCCAGCAGCCCGGGACTAGCAACAAATACGCAGTATTTT. This codes for CASSPGLATNTQYF.

The J gene is TRBJ2-2, the V gene TRBV9; 8 bases agree with TRBD2. V was clipped by 0 bases and J by 6 bases; unmatched bases: 4. The germline gives CDR1 SGDLS, CDR2 YYNGEE. There are 15 residues in the CDR3. The CDR3 here is CASSVEGLVAGELFF. CDR3 DNA: TGTGCCAGCAGCGTAGAGGGACTAGTTGCCGGGGAGCTGTTTTTT. Combining the CDR3 with reference TRBV9 and TRBJ2-2 gives the whole variable domain DSGVTQTPKHLITATGQRVTLRCSPRSGDLSVYWYQQSLDQGLQFLIQYYNGEERAKGNILERFSAQQFPDLHSELNLSSLELGDSALYFCASSVEGLVAGELFFGEGSRLTVL.

The chain carries TRBV9 and TRBJ2-1, with D unclear. CDR3 length equals 12 residues. V was pared by 3 bases and J by 5 bases, with 6 bases between. Per germline, CDR1 SGDLS and CDR2 YYNGEE. The CDR3 nucleotides are TGTGCCAGCAGCGCTGTTAACAATGAGCAGTTCTTC. Protein: CASSAVNNEQFF. The full variable domain, rest sourced from reference TRBV9 and TRBJ2-1, is DSGVTQTPKHLITATGQRVTLRCSPRSGDLSVYWYQQSLDQGLQFLIQYYNGEERAKGNILERFSAQQFPDLHSELNLSSLELGDSALYFCASSAVNNEQFFGPGTRLTVL.

In this sample, this clone turned up once. The chain joins TRBV10-3 to TRBJ2-1, with 8 bases aligning to TRBD1. Unmatched junction bases numbered 7, after V lost 2 bases and J lost 4 bases. The CDR3 is made up of 16 amino acids. Germline V gives CDR1 ENHRY, CDR2 SYGVKD. CDR3 loop: CAISEDSGGSYNEQFF. In DNA, the CDR3 is TGTGCCATCAGTGAGGATTCAGGGGGCTCTTACAATGAGCAGTTCTTC.

This clone has a handful of counts. The CDR3 region has the DNA TGTGCCAGCAGTTTACGCTTTCAGGCAGGCCCAAGAGCCCCCCTCCACTTT. Translated: CASSLRFQAGPRAPLHF. This chain uses TRBV28 with TRBJ1-6; D remains ambiguous. Germline lookup yields CDR1 MDHEN and CDR2 SYDVKM. Trimming stripped 2 bases from V and 13 bases from J, with 24 bases between. The CDR3 extends over 17 amino acids.

The chain employs TRBV11-2 and TRBJ2-3; D remains ambiguous. V was clipped by 0 bases and J by 2 bases, with 3 bases between them. Germline V gene data show CDR1 as SGHAT and CDR2 as FQNNGV. CDR3 length: 13 amino acids. In DNA, the CDR3 is TGTGCCAGCAGCTTAGACATCACAGATACGCAGTATTTT. This encodes CASSLDITDTQYF.

This chain uses TRBV5-1 with TRBJ2-7; maybe TRBD2 (6 bases). The CDR3 runs to 14 residues. Germline CDR1 reads SGHRS; CDR2 reads YFSETQ. Trimming shortened V by 4 bases and J by 3 bases, and 14 bases separated the two germline ends. The CDR3 reads CASSAEGRSYEQYF. The CDR3 nucleotides are TGCGCCAGCAGCGCGGAGGGACGGAGCTACGAGCAGTACTTC.

The rearrangement joins TRBV25-1 to TRBJ1-1; 7 bases fit TRBD1. The V and J ends lost 4 bases and 2 bases, in that order; junction bases with no gene match: 13. Germline CDR1 and CDR2: MGHDK and SYGVNS. This CDR3 contains 17 residues. CDR3 residues: CASSGIRHRGGNTEAFF. In nucleotides, the CDR3 is TGTGCCAGCAGTGGGATCCGGCACAGGGGAGGAAACACTGAAGCTTTCTTT. The full variable domain, completed using reference TRBV25-1 and TRBJ1-1, is EADIYQTPRYLVIGTGKKITLECSQTMGHDKMYWYQQDPGMELHLIHYSYGVNSTEKGDLSSESTVSRIRTEHFPLTLESARPSHTSQYLCASSGIRHRGGNTEAFFGQGTRLTVV.

The rearrangement links TRBV9 to TRBJ1-5, with a weak D call TRBD1 (5 bases). The V end was cut by 4 bases, the J end by 5 bases, with 10 bases between. From germline, CDR1 is SGDLS and CDR2 YYNGEE. This CDR3 contains 13 residues. The CDR3 bases are TGTGCCAGCAGCCCAGGGCAGGATCAGCCCCAGCATTTT. This translates into CASSPGQDQPQHF.

This sequence joins TRBV30 and TRBJ1-3; 7 bases map to TRBD1. V shed 4 bases and J 2 bases; nucleotides not matched to a gene: 5. The CDR3 is made up of 14 amino acids. Per the germline V gene, CDR1 is GTSNPN and CDR2 is SVGIG (reference sequence). CDR3 coding DNA: TGTGCCTGGATTGACAGGGACACTGGAAACACCATATATTTT. Translated: CAWIDRDTGNTIYF.

The chain joins TRBV6-4 to TRBJ2-5; the match to TRBD2 covers 7 bases. CDR1 MRHNA and CDR2 SNTAGT come from the germline V gene. V shed 6 bases, J shed 4 bases, and the junction held 5 bases outside the gene matches. The CDR3 is 13 residues long. The CDR3 loop reads CASRRTSLETQYF. CDR3 coding DNA: TGTGCCAGCAGAAGGACTAGTTTAGAGACCCAGTACTTC.

The chain has TRBV7-2 and TRBJ1-4, with D possibly TRBD1 on 6 matching bases. The CDR3 length is 15 residues. CDR1 SGHTA and CDR2 FQGNSA come from the germline V gene. V gave up 0 bases and J gave up 6 bases, with 11 bases separating them. Written as DNA, the CDR3 is TGTGCCAGCAGCTTAGCCGCAGGGGTAGATGAAAAACTGTTTTTT. Protein: CASSLAAGVDEKLFF.

V is TRBV3-1 (or the pseudogene TRBV3-2) and J is TRBJ1-1; a weak D match, TRBD1 (5 bases). The CDR3 length is 15 residues. V was cut by 1 base and J by 1 base, with 10 bases left in between. The germline V gene has CDR1 LGHDT and CDR2 YNNKEL (reference sequence). CDR3 loop: CASSQVRTTNTEAFF. CDR3 in DNA: TGTGCCAGCAGCCAAGTGAGGACAACGAACACTGAAGCTTTCTTT.